The 22 T cell receptor beta chains below come from one sample, sequenced in a study of CD8 T cells in Susac syndrome. An amount of RNA that ranged from roughly 0.45 to 1 ug was reverse transcribed with random hexamers. One entry per CDR3 protein results from TCRdb running MiXCR on the immunoSEQ multiplex PCR reads. The data show about 120,000 distinct CDR3 sequences, 96% seen once. Input material: CD4+ T cells from PBMCs. These receptors were obtained from a human donor with Susac syndrome.

V usage is TRBV5-1 and J usage is TRBJ2-3; D is perhaps TRBD2 (5 bases). The germline V and J ends were trimmed by 6 bases and 4 bases, with 15 bases remaining between them. The germline gives CDR1 SGHRS, CDR2 YFSETQ. The CDR3 length is 14 residues. CDR3 region: CASKVTGISDTQYF. The CDR3 nucleotides read TGCGCCAGCAAGGTAACGGGAATATCAGATACGCAGTATTTT.

V and J are TRBV4-1 and TRBJ1-1; D unclear. Trimming shortened V by 1 base and J by 3 bases, and 6 bases separated the two germline ends. In germline, CDR1 is MGHRA, CDR2 YSYEKL. The CDR3 loop spans 13 amino acids. CDR3 in amino acids: CASSQVRDTEAFF. The CDR3 region has the DNA TGCGCCAGCAGCCAAGTGCGGGACACTGAAGCTTTCTTT.

This chain uses TRBV12-3 or TRBV12-4 with TRBJ2-5; D gene ambiguous. V was cut by 4 bases and J by 5 bases, with 5 bases left in between. There are 11 residues in the CDR3. The CDR3 sequence is CASSSWETQYF. The CDR3, as DNA: TGTGCCAGCAGTTCCTGGGAGACCCAGTACTTC.

This rearrangement joins TRBV29-1 to TRBJ2-7; 7 bases line up with TRBD1. The V and J ends lost 7 bases and 3 bases, in that order; junction bases with no gene match: 6. Germline values: CDR1 SQVTM, CDR2 ANQGSEA. The CDR3 spans 12 residues. The CDR3 loop is CSATGDVYEQYF. DNA of the CDR3: TGCAGCGCCACAGGGGATGTCTACGAGCAGTACTTC.

The CDR3: CASSPLYQETQYF. The CDR3 DNA is TGCGCCAGCAGCCCCCTGTACCAAGAGACCCAGTACTTC. The chain recombines TRBV5-1 with TRBJ2-5; D unclear. Germline V gene data show CDR1 as SGHRS and CDR2 as YFSETQ. The CDR3 length is 13 residues. V was clipped by 4 bases and J by 0 bases, with 7 bases between them.

The chain's CDR3 is CSVPGQGLDEQYF. Written as DNA, the CDR3 is TGCAGCGTTCCTGGGCAGGGGCTGGACGAGCAGTACTTC. The V and J genes are TRBV29-1 and TRBJ2-7; a possible D gene is TRBD1 (6 bases). V lost 5 bases, J lost 5 bases, and 16 bases lay in between. This CDR3 is built from 13 residues. Germline lookup yields CDR1 SQVTM and CDR2 ANQGSEA.

V gene TRBV20-1 combines with J gene TRBJ2-1; 7 bases are shared with TRBD2. The V segment lost 3 bases and the J segment 8 bases; nucleotides outside the gene matches: 1. The CDR3 extends over 11 amino acids. Germline V gene lookup returns CDR1 DFQATT and CDR2 SNEGSKA (reference sequence). This CDR3 reads CSASRGDEQFF. The CDR3 nucleotides read TGCAGTGCTAGTCGGGGGGATGAGCAGTTCTTC.

This clonotype appeared once. The chain is built from TRBV7-9 and TRBJ2-7, with D tentatively TRBD1 or TRBD2 (5 bases each). Deletions cut 6 bases from V and 7 bases from J, with 16 bases between. CDR3 size: 13 residues. Germline assignment: CDR1 SEHNR and CDR2 FQNEAQ (reference sequence). CDR3 DNA: TGTGCCAGCAGGGGACCTGACGAAGGAGAGCAGTACTTC. It is translated as CASRGPDEGEQYF.

The V gene is TRBV9, the J gene TRBJ2-1; TRBD2 matches at 13 bases. V lost 3 bases, J lost 6 bases, and 3 bases stayed unmatched. The CDR3 totals 15 residues. Per germline, CDR1 SGDLS and CDR2 YYNGEE. Here the CDR3 reads CASSAGLAGTNEQFF. The CDR3 DNA follows: TGTGCCAGCAGCGCGGGACTAGCGGGAACCAATGAGCAGTTCTTC. Full variable domain (rest looked up from reference TRBV9 and TRBJ2-1): DSGVTQTPKHLITATGQRVTLRCSPRSGDLSVYWYQQSLDQGLQFLIQYYNGEERAKGNILERFSAQQFPDLHSELNLSSLELGDSALYFCASSAGLAGTNEQFFGPGTRLTVL.

This chain connects TRBV18 to TRBJ1-2, with 7 bases aligning to TRBD1. Germline CDR1 reads KGHSH; CDR2 reads LQKENI. The V and J ends lost 2 bases and 4 bases, in that order; junction bases with no gene match: 4. The CDR3 covers 14 residues. The CDR3 sequence: CASSPKGASYGYTF. CDR3 coding DNA: TGTGCCAGCTCACCAAAGGGGGCTTCCTATGGCTACACCTTC.

This chain joins TRBV5-1 and TRBJ2-5; D is unresolved. Deletions cut 4 bases from V and 5 bases from J, with 12 bases between. The CDR3 contains 13 residues. Germline V gene sequence: CDR1 SGHRS, CDR2 YFSETQ. Here the CDR3 DNA reads TGCGCCAGCAGCCCTGCCCGTGGGGAGACCCAGTACTTC. Translation gives CASSPARGETQYF.

The chain recombines TRBV20-1 with TRBJ1-1, with 12 positions matching TRBD1. V was clipped by 2 bases and J by 1 base; unmatched bases: 5. The CDR3 sequence is 16 residues long. Germline values: CDR1 DFQATT, CDR2 SNEGSKA (reference sequence). The DNA for the CDR3 is TGCAGTGCTAGATTCCCGGGACAGGGGGCGAACACTGAAGCTTTCTTT. Protein sequence: CSARFPGQGANTEAFF.

The J gene is TRBJ1-1, the V gene TRBV11-2, with D perhaps matching TRBD1 (6 bases). Germline V CDR1 and CDR2: SGHAT, FQNNGV. The CDR3 length is 16 residues. Trimming stripped 4 bases from V and 5 bases from J, with 20 bases between. The chain's CDR3 is CASSSRARQAGTEAFF. DNA of the CDR3: TGTGCCAGCAGCTCCCGCGCCCGACAGGCTGGGACTGAAGCTTTCTTT.

J is TRBJ2-2 and V is TRBV18; TRBD1 agrees at 7 bases. V trimming: 0 bases; J trimming: 6 bases; junction bases outside the gene matches: 10. Germline assignment: CDR1 KGHSH and CDR2 LQKENI. CDR3 length: 17 residues. The CDR3 DNA is TGTGCCAGCTCACCACCCTTAGGACAGGCCCTGCCCGGGGAGCTGTTTTTT. Its translation is CASSPPLGQALPGELFF.

The gene calls are TRBV9 and TRBJ1-3, with no clear D. The CDR3 extends over 16 amino acids. Looked up from germline, CDR1 is SGDLS and CDR2 is YYNGEE. The V gene lost 1 base and the J gene lost 0 bases, with 11 bases spanning the gap. Here the CDR3 DNA reads TGTGCCAGCAGCGTATCTCATGACGACTCTGGAAACACCATATATTTT. Amino acid sequence: CASSVSHDDSGNTIYF.

The chain recombines TRBV30 with TRBJ1-2, with D unclear. Trimming stripped 2 bases from V and 7 bases from J, with 11 bases between. The CDR3 runs to 12 residues. Germline assignment: CDR1 GTSNPN and CDR2 SVGIG (reference sequence). The CDR3 region has the DNA TGTGCCTGGAGTCGATCGGCCGGTGGCTACACCTTC. This sequence encodes CAWSRSAGGYTF.

For the CDR3, the DNA is TGTGCCAGCAGCCAGCGACAGGGGCTCTACGAGCAGTACTTC. Protein: CASSQRQGLYEQYF. The genes are TRBV3-1 and TRBJ2-7; TRBD1 matches at 8 bases. J gave up 3 bases and V 3 bases, and 4 bases lay outside the gene matches. CDR1 is LGHDT and CDR2 is YNNKEL in the germline V gene (reference sequence). The CDR3 length is 14 residues.

The chain uses TRBV18 and TRBJ2-7; 10 bases are a match to TRBD1. CDR3 length equals 14 residues. Trimming took 5 bases from V and 5 from J; bases not matched to a gene: 6. CDR1 is KGHSH, CDR2 LQKENI, per germline. The CDR3 DNA follows: TGTGCCAGCTCAGGACAGGGGGGTATCGACGAGCAGTACTTC. Its translation: CASSGQGGIDEQYF.

This clonotype was recorded once. The J gene is TRBJ2-1, the V gene TRBV19, with a possible D match to TRBD1 (5 bases). This CDR3 has 13 amino acids. Trimming took 6 bases from V and 6 from J, leaving 12 bases between them. CDR1 and CDR2 from the germline V gene are LNHDA and SQIVND (reference sequence). CDR3: CASSQGLRNEQFF. CDR3 DNA sequence: TGTGCCAGTAGCCAGGGCCTCCGCAATGAGCAGTTCTTC.

The J gene is TRBJ2-5, the V gene TRBV4-2; D unresolved. Germline V gene data show CDR1 as LGHNA and CDR2 as YNFKEQ. V was cut by 5 bases and J by 2 bases, with 15 bases left in between. The CDR3 has 15 amino acids. CDR3: CASSSSRQEQETQYF. In nucleotides, the CDR3 is TGTGCCAGCAGCTCGAGCAGGCAGGAGCAAGAGACCCAGTACTTC.

V and J are TRBV6-1 and TRBJ1-2; D might be TRBD1 (5 bases). V was pared by 8 bases and J by 7 bases, with 11 bases between. Germline CDR1 MNHNS, CDR2 SASEGT. The CDR3 is made up of 11 amino acids. The CDR3 region has the DNA TGTGCCAGCTGGGGAACAGGTGGCTACACCTTC. Translated: CASWGTGGYTF.

The table lists this clonotype with a few counts. The CDR3 nucleotides read TGTGCCAGCAGTGACAGGGGTGAGGAGACCCAGTACTTC. Translation: CASSDRGEETQYF. This chain connects TRBV6-6 to TRBJ2-5; 8 bases line up with TRBD1. CDR1 is MNHNY and CDR2 is SVGAGI in the germline V gene (reference sequence). The CDR3 is 13 residues long. The V segment lost 5 bases and the J segment 5 bases; nucleotides outside the gene matches: 4.